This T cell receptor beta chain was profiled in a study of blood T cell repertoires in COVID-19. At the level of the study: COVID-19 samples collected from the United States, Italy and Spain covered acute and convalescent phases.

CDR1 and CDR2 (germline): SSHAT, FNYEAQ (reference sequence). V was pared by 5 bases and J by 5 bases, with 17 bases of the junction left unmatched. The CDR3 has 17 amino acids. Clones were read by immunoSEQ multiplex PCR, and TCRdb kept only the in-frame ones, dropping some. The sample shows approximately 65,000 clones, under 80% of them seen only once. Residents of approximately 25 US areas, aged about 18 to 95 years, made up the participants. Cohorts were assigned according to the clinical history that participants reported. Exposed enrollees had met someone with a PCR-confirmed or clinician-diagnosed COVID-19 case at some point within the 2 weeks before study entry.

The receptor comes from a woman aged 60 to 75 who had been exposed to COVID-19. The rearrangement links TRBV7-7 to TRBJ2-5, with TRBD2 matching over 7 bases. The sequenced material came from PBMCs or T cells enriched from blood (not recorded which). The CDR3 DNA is TGTGCCAGCAGCCCGGGGACTATGAGTCTCGGTTTGGAGACCCAGTACTTC. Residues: CASSPGTMSLGLETQYF.